The source of this T cell receptor (beta chain) is a study of immune cell composition in non-small cell lung cancer. Broader study findings: In adenocarcinoma, maximal tumour-associated clone frequency tracked TIL tumour reactivity. Shared sequences between tumour-reactive and dominant in vivo clones were not proven. Tumour-associated clones >0.5% occurred in 33% of adenocarcinomas, about three quarters of squamous. Lung adenocarcinomas had lower top 10 clone scores and clonality than squamous tumours.

Germline V gene lookup returns CDR1 SGHVS and CDR2 FQNEAQ. V shed 3 bases and J shed 4 bases, with 25 bases lying between them. The CDR3 length is 18 residues. This clone has only a few counts. The antigen remains undetermined. The method was immunoSEQ multiplex PCR; TCRdb's version includes in-frame clones alone and lacks a portion of them. The sample has 13,000 to 15,000 clones, about 84% seen once. The sequenced sample was lung tumor tissue. The chain couples TRBV7-8 to TRBJ2-7; D might be TRBD2 (6 bases). This receptor was identified in a human donor with non-small cell lung cancer. In DNA form, the CDR3 reads TGTGCCAGCAGCTTTCGTCTAGCGTCATCCTCATCCAAATACGAGCAGTACTTC. This gives the protein CASSFRLASSSSKYEQYF.